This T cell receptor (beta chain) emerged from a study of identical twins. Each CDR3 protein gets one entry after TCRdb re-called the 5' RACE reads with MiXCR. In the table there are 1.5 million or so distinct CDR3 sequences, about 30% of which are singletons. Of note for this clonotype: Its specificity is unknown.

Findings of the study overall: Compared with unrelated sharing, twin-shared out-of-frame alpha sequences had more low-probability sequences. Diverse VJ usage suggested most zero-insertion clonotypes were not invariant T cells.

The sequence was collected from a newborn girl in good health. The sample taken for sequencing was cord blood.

CDR3 in amino acids: CASSLHRSNEAFF. CDR3 DNA sequence: TGTGCCAGCAGTCTCCACCGTTCCAATGAAGCTTTCTTT. This chain links TRBV27 with TRBJ1-1; D unclear. Germline CDR1 is MNHEY and CDR2 is SMNVEV (reference sequence). This CDR3 is built from 13 residues. V lost 5 bases and J lost 7, with 14 bases in between.